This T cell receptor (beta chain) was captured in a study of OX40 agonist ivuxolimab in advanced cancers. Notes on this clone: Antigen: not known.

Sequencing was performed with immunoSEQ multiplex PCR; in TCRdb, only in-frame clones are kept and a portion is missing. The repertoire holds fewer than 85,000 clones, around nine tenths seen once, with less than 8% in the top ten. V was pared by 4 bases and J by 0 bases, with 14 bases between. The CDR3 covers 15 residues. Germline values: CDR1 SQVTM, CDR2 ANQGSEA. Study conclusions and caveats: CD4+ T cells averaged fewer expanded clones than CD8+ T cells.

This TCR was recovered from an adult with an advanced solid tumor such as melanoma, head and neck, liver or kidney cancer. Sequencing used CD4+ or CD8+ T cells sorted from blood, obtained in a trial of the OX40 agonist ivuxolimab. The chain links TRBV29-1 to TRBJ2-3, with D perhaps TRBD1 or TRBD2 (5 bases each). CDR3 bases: TGCAGCGTTGTTGGGACGGATACTAGCACAGATACGCAGTATTTT. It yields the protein CSVVGTDTSTDTQYF.